The next 14 T cell receptor beta chains were all read from a single sample in a study of blood T cell repertoires in COVID-19. The method was immunoSEQ multiplex PCR; TCRdb's version includes in-frame clones alone and lacks a portion of them. The sample shows 40,000 to 55,000 clones, approximately 91% of them seen only once. Sequencing was done on a sample of peripheral blood. The receptors were gathered from a human donor in a cohort sampled during active COVID-19.

The chain combines TRBV7-2 with TRBJ2-1, with TRBD2 matching over 7 bases. The CDR3 length is 16 residues. Per germline, CDR1 SGHTA and CDR2 FQGNSA. The trim removed 2 bases at V and 2 bases at J, leaving 6 bases unmatched. CDR3 DNA: TGTGCCAGCAGCTTATCCGGGACTACCCCCTACAATGAGCAGTTCTTC. Amino acids: CASSLSGTTPYNEQFF. The entire variable domain, with the rest obtained from reference TRBV7-2 and TRBJ2-1, is as follows: GAGVSQSPSNKVTEKGKDVELRCDPISGHTALYWYRQSLGQGLEFLIYFQGNSAPDKSGLPSDRFSAERTGGSVSTLTIQRTQQEDSAVYLCASSLSGTTPYNEQFFGPGTRLTVL.

The chain combines TRBV12-3 or TRBV12-4 with TRBJ1-1; D ambiguous. The CDR3 loop spans 13 amino acids. V gave up 3 bases and J gave up 6 bases, with 11 bases separating them. The DNA of the CDR3 is TGTGCCAGCAGTTTCCCGGGGTTCCCTGAAGCTTTCTTT. This translates into CASSFPGFPEAFF.

This chain connects TRBV18 to TRBJ2-7; D call uncertain. The CDR3 consists of 15 residues. Trimming stripped 0 bases from V and 2 bases from J, with 11 bases between. Germline CDR1 reads KGHSH; CDR2 reads LQKENI. The CDR3 coding sequence is TGTGCCAGCTCACCACCGACGCCAGCGCCCTACGAGCAGTACTTC. Translating gives CASSPPTPAPYEQYF.

This chain links TRBV6-6 with TRBJ1-1; D is unclear. Germline values: CDR1 MNHNY, CDR2 SVGAGI (reference sequence). This CDR3 spans 14 amino acids. Trimming cost V 0 bases and J 0 bases, with 5 bases left between them. Here the CDR3 DNA reads TGTGCCAGCAGTTACTCCGAGTTGAACACTGAAGCTTTCTTT. It yields the protein CASSYSELNTEAFF.

For the CDR3, the DNA is TGTGCCTGGGGGCCGGGAGGGATTGAAAAACTGTTTTTT. It is translated as CAWGPGGIEKLFF. This chain links TRBV30 with TRBJ1-4; D is undetermined. The V end was cut by 5 bases, the J end by 7 bases, with 14 bases between. The germline V gene encodes CDR1 GTSNPN and CDR2 SVGIG (reference sequence). This CDR3 contains 13 residues.

The J gene is TRBJ1-2, the V gene TRBV29-1; 10 nucleotides align to TRBD1. The CDR3 is made up of 12 amino acids. The germline gives CDR1 SQVTM, CDR2 ANQGSEA. The trim removed 7 bases at V and 7 bases at J, leaving 6 bases unmatched. CDR3 in amino acids: CSARTGGGGYTF. CDR3 sequence (DNA): TGCAGCGCACGGACAGGGGGTGGTGGCTACACCTTC.

This chain links TRBV5-6 with TRBJ1-2; 7 bases align to TRBD1. The V segment lost 4 bases and the J segment 4 bases; nucleotides outside the gene matches: 10. Germline CDR1 SGHDT, CDR2 YYEEEE. This CDR3 is built from 15 residues. The CDR3 nucleotides are TGTGCCAGCAGCCTGCAACGCGGGACAGCCTATGGCTACACCTTC. This codes for CASSLQRGTAYGYTF.

The chain has TRBV10-1 and TRBJ1-1; a possible D gene is TRBD1 (5 bases). CDR3 length: 14 amino acids. V dropped 4 bases and J dropped 5 bases, with 14 bases sitting between them. Germline CDR1 is WNHNN and CDR2 is SYGVQD (reference sequence). The CDR3 bases are TGCGCCAGCAGTGCACAGGCGGCGGGGACTGAAGCTTTCTTT. It yields the protein CASSAQAAGTEAFF.

This sequence joins TRBV4-1 and TRBJ1-3; no reliable D call. V was cut by 0 bases and J by 0 bases, with 12 bases left in between. CDR3 size: 17 residues. Germline V gene data show CDR1 as MGHRA and CDR2 as YSYEKL. The CDR3 protein is CASSQDGQAFSGNTIYF. DNA of the CDR3: TGCGCCAGCAGCCAAGATGGCCAGGCGTTCTCTGGAAACACCATATATTTT.

This chain connects TRBV27 to TRBJ1-1; 8 nucleotides agree with TRBD1. This CDR3 spans 14 amino acids. V lost 4 bases and J lost 5; bases outside the gene matches: 6. Germline loops: CDR1 MNHEY, CDR2 SMNVEV (reference sequence). CDR3 in DNA: TGTGCCAGCAGTTCATACAGGGGGGGGACTGAAGCTTTCTTT. It translates to CASSSYRGGTEAFF.

The chain employs TRBV2 and TRBJ2-7; D perhaps matches TRBD1 (6 bases). V dropped 4 bases and J dropped 2 bases, with 9 bases sitting between them. Germline CDR1 and CDR2: SNHLY and FYNNEI. CDR3 length: 13 amino acids. The CDR3 nucleotides are TGTGCCAGCAGTGGGACAGTTCCCTACGAGCAGTACTTC. It is translated as CASSGTVPYEQYF.

V gene TRBV6-5 combines with J gene TRBJ2-7, with 11 nucleotides matching TRBD1. Germline values: CDR1 MNHEY, CDR2 SVGAGI. V gave up 6 bases and J gave up 7 bases; unmatched junction bases: 11. The CDR3 totals 15 residues. The CDR3 bases are TGTGCCAGCAGACGGACAGGGGGCGCATCGAGTGAGCAGTACTTC. Translation gives CASRRTGGASSEQYF.

V usage is TRBV7-8 and J usage is TRBJ1-1; 8 bases fit TRBD1. V lost 1 base and J lost 0; bases outside the gene matches: 4. The CDR3 has 16 residues. CDR1 is SGHVS, CDR2 FQNEAQ, per germline. CDR3 protein: CASSLDRGNMNTEAFF. Here the CDR3 DNA reads TGTGCCAGCAGCTTAGACAGGGGGAATATGAACACTGAAGCTTTCTTT. Drawing the rest from reference TRBV7-8 and TRBJ1-1, the complete variable domain is GAGVSQSPRYKVAKRGQDVALRCDPISGHVSLFWYQQALGQGPEFLTYFQNEAQLDKSGLPSDRFFAERPEGSVSTLKIQRTQQEDSAVYLCASSLDRGNMNTEAFFGQGTRLTVV.

This rearrangement joins TRBV6-6 to TRBJ2-1, with TRBD2 identical over 15 bases. The CDR3 is 16 residues long. Germline V lookup: CDR1 MNHNY, CDR2 SVGAGI (reference sequence). Germline trimming cut 8 bases from V and 2 bases from J; bases unmatched to any gene: 4. The CDR3 region has the DNA TGTGCCAGCGGGACTAGCGGGGGGAAAACCTACAATGAGCAGTTCTTC. This encodes CASGTSGGKTYNEQFF.